Presented here are 18 T cell receptor beta chains from one specimen sequenced in a study of T cell changes during pregnancy in multiple sclerosis. Repertoires were generated with immunoSEQ multiplex PCR, while TCRdb's copy carries only in-frame clones and drops some. The repertoire holds approximately 23,000 clones, with 75% to 95% as singletons. Sequencing was performed on CD4+ T cells from peripheral blood mononuclear cells, taken in the third trimester of pregnancy. These receptors all stem from a female donor in good health, enrolled as a control in a pregnancy study.

The chain uses TRBV30 and TRBJ2-7, with 9 bases identical to TRBD1. Germline loops: CDR1 GTSNPN, CDR2 SVGIG (reference sequence). The CDR3 runs to 12 residues. V lost 8 bases and J lost 2; bases outside the gene matches: 4. CDR3 protein: CATGQGTYEQYF. The CDR3 DNA follows: TGTGCCACGGGACAGGGAACCTACGAGCAGTACTTC.

This clone was detected only a few times. V gene TRBV6-1 combines with J gene TRBJ1-5; D not certain. Germline V gives CDR1 MNHNS, CDR2 SASEGT. The CDR3 is 11 amino acids. The V end was cut by 10 bases, the J end by 3 bases, with 7 bases between. DNA for the CDR3: TGTGCCAACGGGAACAATCAGCCCCAGCATTTT. Amino acid sequence: CANGNNQPQHF.

This sequence joins TRBV5-6 and TRBJ1-1, with D perhaps TRBD1 (6 bases). In germline, CDR1 is SGHDT, CDR2 YYEEEE. The CDR3 length is 19 residues. Trimming removed 1 base at V and 4 bases at J, with 26 bases between. In DNA, the CDR3 is TGTGCCAGCAGCTTGCGCGGGGGCAATATGCCTAAAATTGGCACTGAAGCTTTCTTT. It is translated as CASSLRGGNMPKIGTEAFF.

V is TRBV27 and J is TRBJ1-1; tentative D call: TRBD1 (5 bases). From germline, CDR1 is MNHEY and CDR2 SMNVEV (reference sequence). The CDR3 extends over 13 amino acids. The V and J ends lost 1 base and 5 bases respectively, with 8 bases between them. The CDR3: CASSLYQGTEAFF. In DNA, the CDR3 is TGTGCCAGCAGTTTATATCAGGGAACTGAAGCTTTCTTT.

This sequence joins TRBV19 and TRBJ2-1; 10 nucleotides align to TRBD2. Germline V gives CDR1 LNHDA, CDR2 SQIVND (reference sequence). The CDR3 consists of 16 residues. The V and J ends lost 4 bases and 1 base, in that order; junction bases with no gene match: 4. In nucleotides, the CDR3 is TGTGCCAGTAGTACTAGCGGGAGTGTGTCCTACAATGAGCAGTTCTTC. Its protein product is CASSTSGSVSYNEQFF.

V gene TRBV4-2 combines with J gene TRBJ1-1; perhaps TRBD1 as D (5 bases). The CDR3 runs 15 residues. V was clipped by 0 bases and J by 3 bases, with 11 bases between them. CDR1 and CDR2 from the germline V gene are LGHNA and YNFKEQ. CDR3 region: CASSQDLDSYTEAFF. As DNA, the CDR3 is TGTGCCAGCAGCCAAGATTTAGACAGTTACACTGAAGCTTTCTTT.

The gene calls are TRBV5-1 and TRBJ1-1, with D unresolved. There are 12 residues in the CDR3. Looked up from germline, CDR1 is SGHRS and CDR2 is YFSETQ. V shed 7 bases and J shed 1 base, with 8 bases lying between them. The chain's CDR3 is CASPSPNTEAFF. CDR3 sequence (DNA): TGCGCCAGCCCCAGTCCGAACACTGAAGCTTTCTTT.

This clone was seen a single time. The V and J genes are TRBV5-1 and TRBJ2-5, with 10 nucleotides matching TRBD1. The CDR3 is 15 amino acids. The trim removed 3 bases at V and 5 bases at J, leaving 7 bases unmatched. Germline V gives CDR1 SGHRS, CDR2 YFSETQ. In DNA, the CDR3 is TGCGCCAGCAGCTCGGGGGACAGGGGTGATGAGACCCAGTACTTC. It translates to CASSSGDRGDETQYF.

The rearrangement links TRBV18 to TRBJ2-5; 8 bases map to TRBD2. CDR1 is KGHSH and CDR2 is LQKENI in the germline V gene. This CDR3 spans 14 amino acids. The J segment lost 5 bases and the V segment lost 3 bases, leaving 5 bases of the junction unmatched. In DNA, the CDR3 is TGTGCCAGCTCACCCTCCCCGGGGGGGGAGACCCAGTACTTC. Translated: CASSPSPGGETQYF.

The chain joins TRBV7-2 to TRBJ2-1; D perhaps matches TRBD2 (5 bases). CDR1 and CDR2 (germline): SGHTA, FQGNSA. V was cut by 5 bases and J by 0 bases, with 11 bases left in between. The CDR3 is 15 amino acids. CDR3 amino acids: CASSQDSSSYNEQFF. As DNA, the CDR3 is TGTGCCAGCAGCCAGGACTCGAGCTCCTACAATGAGCAGTTCTTC.

V usage is TRBV7-2 and J usage is TRBJ2-3; 8 bases are a match to TRBD2. This CDR3 comprises 17 residues. Germline trimming cut 5 bases from V and 5 bases from J; bases unmatched to any gene: 15. Germline assignment: CDR1 SGHTA and CDR2 FQGNSA. The CDR3 sequence: CASSQERVGGRLDTQYF. CDR3 DNA sequence: TGTGCCAGCAGCCAGGAGCGGGTCGGCGGGAGGTTAGATACGCAGTATTTT.

V usage is TRBV5-1 and J usage is TRBJ2-1; tentatively, D is TRBD2 (5 bases). Trimming left V 4 bases short and J 10 bases short, with 15 bases between. CDR3 length: 13 amino acids. In germline, CDR1 is SGHRS, CDR2 YFSETQ. This chain's CDR3 is CASSDHIEGEQFF. The CDR3 nucleotides read TGCGCCAGCAGCGACCACATCGAGGGAGAGCAGTTCTTC.

The J gene is TRBJ1-1, the V gene TRBV30; D unresolved. Germline V gene data show CDR1 as GTSNPN and CDR2 as SVGIG (reference sequence). The V end lost 3 bases, the J end lost 1 base, and 18 bases lay between the germline ends. This CDR3 contains 16 residues. DNA of the CDR3: TGTGCCTGGAGGGGCAGACGGCTAAGTGCGAACACTGAAGCTTTCTTT. Encoded protein: CAWRGRRLSANTEAFF.

CDR3 DNA: TGTGCCAGCAGCCTCCCCCCTACACAGGGCTACACCTTC. This sequence encodes CASSLPPTQGYTF. The chain joins TRBV7-2 to TRBJ1-2; no definite D call. The germline V gene has CDR1 SGHTA and CDR2 FQGNSA. This CDR3 contains 13 residues. Trimming removed 5 bases from V and 8 bases from J, with 15 bases in between.

The chain has TRBV7-2 and TRBJ1-2; D call uncertain. V dropped 2 bases and J dropped 7 bases, with 14 bases sitting between them. CDR3 length: 14 residues. Germline CDR1 SGHTA, CDR2 FQGNSA. The CDR3 DNA follows: TGTGCCAGCAGCTTAATGAAGTCCTCCGGTGGCTACACCTTC. This gives the protein CASSLMKSSGGYTF. Full variable domain (rest looked up from reference TRBV7-2 and TRBJ1-2): GAGVSQSPSNKVTEKGKDVELRCDPISGHTALYWYRQSLGQGLEFLIYFQGNSAPDKSGLPSDRFSAERTGGSVSTLTIQRTQQEDSAVYLCASSLMKSSGGYTFGSGTRLTVV.

The chain links TRBV28 to TRBJ2-5, with D unresolved. CDR3 length: 14 amino acids. Looked up from germline, CDR1 is MDHEN and CDR2 is SYDVKM. Trimming pared 6 bases from V and 0 bases from J, leaving 11 bases between. This CDR3 reads CASSPRYNQETQYF. Written as DNA, the CDR3 is TGTGCCAGCAGCCCACGATACAACCAAGAGACCCAGTACTTC.

The V gene is TRBV21-1, the J gene TRBJ1-5; TRBD1 is taken as the D call from the table, unchecked against the DNA. TRBV21-1 is noted as a pseudogene. This CDR3 is built from 15 residues. Written as DNA, the CDR3 is TGTGCCAGCAGAGACGACACATTGACGAATCAGCCCCAGCATTTT. Translated: CASRDDTLTNQPQHF.

This chain uses TRBV5-1 with TRBJ2-1; D might be TRBD1 (5 bases). CDR3 length equals 16 residues. Germline assignment: CDR1 SGHRS and CDR2 YFSETQ. Trimming removed 1 base from V and 3 bases from J, with 14 bases in between. This chain's CDR3 is CASSLRGSRGYNEQFF. The CDR3, as DNA: TGCGCCAGCAGCTTGAGGGGAAGTAGGGGCTACAATGAGCAGTTCTTC.